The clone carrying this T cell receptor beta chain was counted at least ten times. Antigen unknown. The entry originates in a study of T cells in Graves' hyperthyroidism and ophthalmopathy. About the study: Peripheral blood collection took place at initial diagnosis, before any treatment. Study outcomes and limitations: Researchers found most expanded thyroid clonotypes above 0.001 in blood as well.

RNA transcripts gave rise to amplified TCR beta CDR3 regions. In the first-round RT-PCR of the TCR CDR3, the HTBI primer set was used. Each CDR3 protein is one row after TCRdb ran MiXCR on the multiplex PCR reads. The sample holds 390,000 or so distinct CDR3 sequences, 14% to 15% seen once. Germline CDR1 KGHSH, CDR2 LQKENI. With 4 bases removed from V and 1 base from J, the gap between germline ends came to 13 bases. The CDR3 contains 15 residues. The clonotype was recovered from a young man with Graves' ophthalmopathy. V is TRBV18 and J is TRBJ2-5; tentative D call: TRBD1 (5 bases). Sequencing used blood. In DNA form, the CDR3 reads TGTGCCAGCTCACGTCAGGGCCAGACCCAAGAGACCCAGTACTTC. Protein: CASSRQGQTQETQYF.